The 10 T cell receptor beta chains below were found in one sample sequenced in a study of cytomegalovirus exposure and HLA in healthy donors. Both 60 Vbeta primers and 13 Jbeta primers went into the PCR. Assay used: immunoSEQ multiplex PCR; TCRdb lists only in-frame clones, some missing. The sample yields about 150,000 clones, 80% seen once. Sequencing was carried out using PBMCs. These receptor sequences come from a woman in her thirties or forties in good health and CMV-seropositive.

The rearrangement links TRBV6-5 to TRBJ2-7; D unresolved. This CDR3 has 15 amino acids. The V gene lost 0 bases and the J gene lost 1 base, with 10 bases spanning the gap. Germline CDR1 and CDR2: MNHEY and SVGAGI. The DNA of the CDR3 is TGTGCCAGCAGTTACTCGCCAGGTTTGTCCTACGAGCAGTACTTC. It encodes CASSYSPGLSYEQYF.

This clone has only a few counts. V gene TRBV9 combines with J gene TRBJ2-7; 13 bases match TRBD2. The germline V gene encodes CDR1 SGDLS and CDR2 YYNGEE. CDR3 length: 16 residues. V shed 3 bases, J shed 3 bases, and the junction held 6 bases outside the gene matches. The CDR3 here is CASSAGGLAGIYEQYF. The DNA of the CDR3 is TGTGCCAGCAGCGCCGGGGGACTAGCGGGGATCTACGAGCAGTACTTC. Filled out from reference TRBV9 and TRBJ2-7, the complete variable domain reads DSGVTQTPKHLITATGQRVTLRCSPRSGDLSVYWYQQSLDQGLQFLIQYYNGEERAKGNILERFSAQQFPDLHSELNLSSLELGDSALYFCASSAGGLAGIYEQYFGPGTRLTVT.

The chain combines TRBV6-1 with TRBJ2-7; TRBD1 matches 7 bases. V lost 1 base, J lost 3 bases, and 3 bases stayed unmatched. The CDR3 runs to 14 residues. Germline loops: CDR1 MNHNS, CDR2 SASEGT. Here the CDR3 DNA reads TGTGCCAGCAGTGAAGTGACAGGGTTCTACGAGCAGTACTTC. Amino acid sequence: CASSEVTGFYEQYF.

This clone has a handful of counts. The chain recombines TRBV7-9 with TRBJ1-2, with 7 bases lining up with TRBD1. J was trimmed by 8 bases and V by 5 bases; bases with no gene match: 11. This CDR3 has 14 amino acids. Looked up from germline, CDR1 is SEHNR and CDR2 is FQNEAQ (reference sequence). DNA of the CDR3: TGTGCCAGCAGCCTGGCAGCGACAGGGAAAGGCTACACCTTC. Its translation: CASSLAATGKGYTF. The complete variable domain, with remaining parts taken from reference TRBV7-9 and TRBJ1-2, reads DTGVSQNPRHKITKRGQNVTFRCDPISEHNRLYWYRQTLGQGPEFLTYFQNEAQLEKSRLLSDRFSAERPKGSFSTLEIQRTEQGDSAMYLCASSLAATGKGYTFGSGTRLTVV.

The chain joins TRBV5-4 to TRBJ2-2, with 11 bases lining up with TRBD2. CDR3 length equals 16 residues. Trimming removed 1 base from V and 6 bases from J; junction bases left unmatched: 5. CDR1 and CDR2 (germline): SGHNT, YYREEE (reference sequence). In DNA, the CDR3 is TGTGCCAGCAGCTTGCAGAGACTAGCGGGACCCGGGGAGCTGTTTTTT. Its translation: CASSLQRLAGPGELFF.

The rearrangement uses TRBV18 and TRBJ2-7, with 7 bases identical to TRBD2. V dropped 0 bases and J dropped 2; count of bases not matched to a gene: 7. From germline, CDR1 is KGHSH and CDR2 LQKENI. The CDR3 is 16 amino acids. The CDR3 spells CASSPPGLNSPYEQYF. CDR3 nucleotide sequence: TGTGCCAGCTCACCACCGGGACTAAATAGTCCCTACGAGCAGTACTTC. The full variable domain, with the rest looked up from reference TRBV18 and TRBJ2-7, is NAGVMQNPRHLVRRRGQEARLRCSPMKGHSHVYWYRQLPEEGLKFMVYLQKENIIDESGMPKERFSAEFPKEGPSILRIQQVVRGDSAAYFCASSPPGLNSPYEQYFGPGTRLTVT.

This clone was observed a single time. V is TRBV28 and J is TRBJ1-5; TRBD1 matches at 7 bases. The CDR3 extends over 13 amino acids. Germline V lookup: CDR1 MDHEN, CDR2 SYDVKM. J was trimmed by 6 bases and V by 5 bases; bases with no gene match: 4. CDR3 sequence reads: CASSRDSSQPQHF. The CDR3 DNA is TGTGCCAGCAGTCGGGACAGCTCTCAGCCCCAGCATTTT.

The CDR3 bases are TGTGCCACCAGCAGCGGAAGAAGACTGGAGGAGACCCAGTACTTC. Residues: CATSSGRRLEETQYF. The chain joins TRBV15 to TRBJ2-5; no clear D. Germline V CDR1 and CDR2: LNHNV, YYDKDF (reference sequence). This CDR3 has 15 residues. The ends were cut back, 3 bases at V and 5 bases at J, with 16 bases in the middle.

This clone was observed a few times. CDR3 nucleotide sequence: TGTGCCAGCAGTTTCACAACTGCGCGACTTAATGAGCAGTTCTTC. Translation: CASSFTTARLNEQFF. V and J are TRBV2 and TRBJ2-1, with D unclear. CDR1 is SNHLY and CDR2 is FYNNEI in the germline V gene. The V and J ends lost 5 bases and 7 bases respectively, with 18 bases between them. CDR3 size: 15 residues.

V and J are TRBV10-2 and TRBJ2-7; D may be TRBD2 (7 bases). The V end was cut by 0 bases, the J end by 7 bases, with 19 bases between. Germline V gene lookup returns CDR1 WSHSY and CDR2 SAAADI. This CDR3 comprises 16 residues. CDR3 sequence (DNA): TGCGCCAGCAGTGAGTCCGGGGGGCTGAGTGTTCGGGAGCAGTACTTC. It encodes CASSESGGLSVREQYF.